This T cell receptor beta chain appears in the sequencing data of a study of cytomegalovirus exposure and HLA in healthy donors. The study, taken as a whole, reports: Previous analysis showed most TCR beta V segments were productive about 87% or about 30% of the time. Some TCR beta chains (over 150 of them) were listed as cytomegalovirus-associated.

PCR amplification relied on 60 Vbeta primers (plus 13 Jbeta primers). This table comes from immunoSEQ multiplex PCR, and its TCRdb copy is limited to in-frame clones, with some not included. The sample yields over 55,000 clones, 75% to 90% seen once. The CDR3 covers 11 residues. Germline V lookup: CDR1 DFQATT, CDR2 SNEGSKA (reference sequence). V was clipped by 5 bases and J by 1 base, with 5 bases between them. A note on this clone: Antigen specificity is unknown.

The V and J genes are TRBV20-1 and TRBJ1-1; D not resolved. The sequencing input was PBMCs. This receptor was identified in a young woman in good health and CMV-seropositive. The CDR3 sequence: CSAQKNTEAFF. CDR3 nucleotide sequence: TGCAGTGCTCAGAAGAACACTGAAGCTTTCTTT.